This TCR beta chain was sequenced during a study of neurological immune-mediated disorders. Specified time point: longitudinal time-point 2. TCRdb reanalysed the 5' RACE reads using MiXCR and keeps one entry per CDR3 protein. This sample has around 49,000 distinct CDR3 sequences, with 13% found just once. Trimming removed 7 bases from V and 4 bases from J, with 14 bases in between. Germline CDR1 ENHRY, CDR2 SYGVKD. The CDR3 is 13 residues long. The V gene is TRBV10-3, the J gene TRBJ2-7; D might be TRBD1 (5 bases). The clonotype originates from a male donor with HTLV-1-associated myelopathy (HAM/TSP). The sequenced sample consisted of PBMCs. CDR3 nucleotide sequence: TGTGCCATCATGGGCAGGGTCGGGTACGAGCAGTACTTC. Protein sequence: CAIMGRVGYEQYF.